This T cell receptor (beta chain) is from a study of cytomegalovirus exposure and HLA in healthy donors. Overall study results and limits: A list of approximately 160 TCR beta chains associated with cytomegalovirus was given.

This clone was counted between two and nine times. The antigen is not known. The PCR used 60 Vbeta and 13 Jbeta primers. TCRdb's table, derived via immunoSEQ multiplex PCR, lists solely in-frame clones and lacks some. The sample records around 150,000 clones, around 78% being singletons. Sequenced material: PBMCs. This receptor was taken from a woman between 40 and 55 years old in good health and CMV-seronegative.

As DNA, the CDR3 is TGTGCCAGCAGCGGGACTAGCGGGGACAATGAGCAGTTCTTC. Translation gives CASSGTSGDNEQFF. The gene calls are TRBV2 and TRBJ2-1; 13 nucleotides line up with TRBD2. The CDR3 loop spans 14 amino acids. Germline CDR1 and CDR2: SNHLY and FYNNEI. The V segment lost 6 bases and the J segment 5 bases; nucleotides outside the gene matches: 1.